Listed below are T cell receptor beta chains from one sample, sequenced in a study of CD8 T cells in ankylosing spondylitis. TCRdb re-called the 5' RACE reads through MiXCR, storing one row per CDR3 protein. The table has hundreds of thousands of distinct CDR3 sequences, 20% seen once. Input material: blood, either unsorted or a sorted T cell fraction (not recorded which). The receptor set was obtained from a male donor with ankylosing spondylitis or in good health (not recorded which). Each CDR3 is given with its conserved first and last residue. A D gene is named only where the DNA matches it firmly. Size tells how often a clone was seen (once, few, many) or the class of an expanded clone, and some rows leave it out.

abundance	v_gene	j_gene	d_gene	len	CDR3nt	CDR3aa
many	TRBV7-2	TRBJ2-3	.	15	TGTGCCAGCAGCTTAGCCCCTACAGCCACAGATACGCAGTATTTT	CASSLAPTATDTQYF
many	TRBV27	TRBJ2-6	.	13	TGTGCCAGCAGTTTTTCCGGGGCCAACGTCCTGACTTTC	CASSFSGANVLTF
.	TRBV12-3/TRBV12-4	TRBJ2-5	.	15	TGTGCCAGCAGTTTAGCCGACGGGCCGCAAGAGACCCAGTACTTC	CASSLADGPQETQYF
many	TRBV2	TRBJ2-5	.	14	TGTGCCAGCAGTGAAGCGACATACCAAGAGACCCAGTACTTC	CASSEATYQETQYF
.	TRBV5-6	TRBJ2-1	.	15	TGTGCCAGCAGCTTACAGGGTTATCGCTACAATGAGCAGTTCTTC	CASSLQGYRYNEQFF
.	TRBV12-3/TRBV12-4	TRBJ1-5	TRBD1	15	TGTGCCAGCAGTCCGGGACAGGGACGACTTCAGCCCCAGCATTTT	CASSPGQGRLQPQHF
many	TRBV5-5	TRBJ1-1	.	15	TGTGCCAGCAGCCCTCTGGGGGTTTCGAACACTGAAGCTTTCTTT	CASSPLGVSNTEAFF
few	TRBV4-1	TRBJ1-3	.	15	TGCGCCAGCAGCCAAGATTGGGGTGGAGGAAACACCATATATTTT	CASSQDWGGGNTIYF
many	TRBV12-3/TRBV12-4	TRBJ2-1	TRBD2	14	TGTGCCAGCAGTTTTGGACTAGCAGGCTATGAGCAGTTCTTC	CASSFGLAGYEQFF
few	TRBV20-1	TRBJ2-3	.	14	TGCAGTGCTAGCTCTCCGGGGGCCGCGGATACGCAGTATTTT	CSASSPGAADTQYF
few	TRBV24-1	TRBJ2-3	TRBD1	16	TGTGCCACCAGTGATTCGGGACAGGGAATGGCAGATACGCAGTATTTT	CATSDSGQGMADTQYF
few	TRBV20-1	TRBJ1-5	.	14	TGCAGTGCTGCCCTAGGAGATTCGGGTCAGCCCCAGCATTTT	CSAALGDSGQPQHF
.	TRBV5-6	TRBJ2-3	.	14	TGTGCCAGCAGCCAAAACAGACGAACAGATACGCAGTATTTT	CASSQNRRTDTQYF
.	TRBV12-3/TRBV12-4	TRBJ2-3	.	14	TGTGCCAGCAGGCTGACACCTAGCACAGATACGCAGTATTTT	CASRLTPSTDTQYF
few	TRBV20-1	TRBJ2-3	TRBD2	15	TGCAGTGCTCAAGGAGCGGGAGGTCAGGCCGATACGCAGTATTTT	CSAQGAGGQADTQYF
.	TRBV3-1	TRBJ2-5	TRBD2	15	TGTGCCTGCAGCCAAGATCGACTAGCAGAAGAGACCCAGTACTTC	CACSQDRLAEETQYF
few	TRBV12-3/TRBV12-4	TRBJ2-1	.	15	TGTGCCAGCAGTTTACTTGCCTCATCCTACAATGAGCAGTTCTTC	CASSLLASSYNEQFF
.	TRBV20-1	TRBJ2-2	TRBD2	16	TGCAGTGGGTCTAGCGGGAGGGCCCGGGACACCGGGGAGCTGTTTTTT	CSGSSGRARDTGELFF
.	TRBV3-1	TRBJ2-2	.	15	TGTGCCAGCAGCCAACTACTCCGGAACACCGGGGAGCTGTTTTTT	CASSQLLRNTGELFF
few	TRBV4-2	TRBJ2-3	TRBD1	15	TGTGCCAGCAGCCCGATCGAGGGGGCGGAAGATACGCAGTATTTT	CASSPIEGAEDTQYF
many	TRBV20-1	TRBJ2-3	.	13	TGCAGTGCTAGAGATCTGGGCACAGATACGCAGTATTTT	CSARDLGTDTQYF
few	TRBV2	TRBJ2-3	TRBD2	16	TGTGCCAGCAACCTTCTAGCGGGAGAAGGCACAGATACGCAGTATTTT	CASNLLAGEGTDTQYF
.	TRBV7-3	TRBJ2-3	TRBD2	16	TGTGCCAGCAGCTTACTCGCGGGGGGGCTGTCAGATACGCAGTATTTT	CASSLLAGGLSDTQYF
.	TRBV18	TRBJ2-3	.	11	TGTGCCAGCTCACCAGCAGATACGCAGTATTTT	CASSPADTQYF
.	TRBV12-3/TRBV12-4	TRBJ2-5	.	16	TGTGCCAGCAGTTTTAGTGGTGGCGGGGTACAAGAGACCCAGTACTTC	CASSFSGGGVQETQYF
.	TRBV3-1	TRBJ2-2	.	11	TGTGCCAGCAGGGTGTCCGGGGAGCTGTTTTTT	CASRVSGELFF
.	TRBV5-5	TRBJ1-2	.	16	TGTGCCAGCAGCTCCTCCACATCTGCGGTGAACTATGGCTACACCTTC	CASSSSTSAVNYGYTF
few	TRBV20-1	TRBJ1-4	TRBD1	13	TGCAGTGCCCCCGGACAGGTTAATGAAAAACTGTTTTTT	CSAPGQVNEKLFF
.	TRBV12-3/TRBV12-4	TRBJ2-6	.	16	TGTGCCAGCAGTAACCCCTCGGGCTCTGGGGCCAACGTCCTGACTTTC	CASSNPSGSGANVLTF
.	TRBV7-2	TRBJ2-3	.	14	TGTGCCAGCAGTGCGAGGGCTAGCACAGATACGCAGTATTTT	CASSARASTDTQYF
once	TRBV20-1	TRBJ2-6	.	15	TGCAGTGCCCGTTCGGGGAGCTCTGGGGCCAACGTCCTGACTTTC	CSARSGSSGANVLTF
.	TRBV10-3	TRBJ1-6	.	15	TGTGCCATCAGTGAGACCCTCAGGGGCAATTCACCCCTCCACTTT	CAISETLRGNSPLHF
many	TRBV10-3	TRBJ1-1	TRBD1	16	TGTGCCATCAGTGAGCTTCCGGGACAGGGGAACACTGAAGCTTTCTTT	CAISELPGQGNTEAFF